This T cell receptor (beta chain) was recovered during a study of monozygotic twins with inflammatory bowel disease. General study findings and limits: Especially where disease activity was present, IBD patients had fewer clonotypes in common with others than healthy twins did.

Germline CDR1 reads SGHTA; CDR2 reads FQGNSA. CDR3 length: 14 amino acids. Worth noting for this clonotype: What it binds is unknown.

TCRdb derives one entry per CDR3 protein from the 5' RACE reads, leaving out DNA. The sample totals approximately 400,000 distinct CDR3 sequences. Without any T cell sorting, total RNA was isolated from whole blood. The sequenced sample was blood. The clonotype comes from a human donor with ulcerative colitis or Crohn's disease, or a healthy co-twin of an affected twin (not recorded which). The genes are TRBV7-2 and TRBJ2-5; TCRdb lists TRBD1, though no DNA is available to test this call. The CDR3 spells CASSLRQGRETQYF. Full variable domain (outside the CDR3, taken from reference TRBV7-2 and TRBJ2-5): GAGVSQSPSNKVTEKGKDVELRCDPISGHTALYWYRQSLGQGLEFLIYFQGNSAPDKSGLPSDRFSAERTGGSVSTLTIQRTQQEDSAVYLCASSLRQGRETQYFGPGTRLLVL.